The 28 T cell receptor beta chains below were found in one sample sequenced in a study of shared clonotypes between healthy human individuals. Repertoires were generated with immunoSEQ multiplex PCR, while TCRdb's copy carries only in-frame clones and drops some. The sample shows millions of clones, over 85% of them seen only once. Sequencing input: naive CD4+ T cells sorted from blood. This sample's subset: CD45RA+ positively selected. The source is a man aged 18 to 30 in good health.

The chain uses TRBV30 and TRBJ1-2; D is possibly TRBD1 (5 bases). Between the trimmed V and J ends, which lost 0 bases and 1 base, there was a span of 12 bases. Germline loops: CDR1 GTSNPN, CDR2 SVGIG (reference sequence). CDR3 length: 15 residues. The CDR3 loop is CAWSVSGGYNYGYTF. The CDR3 coding sequence is TGTGCCTGGAGTGTATCGGGGGGTTATAACTATGGCTACACCTTC. Filled out from reference TRBV30 and TRBJ1-2, the complete variable domain reads SQTIHQWPATLVQPVGSPLSLECTVEGTSNPNLYWYRQAAGRGLQLLFYSVGIGQISSEVPQNLSASRPQDRQFILSSKKLLLSDSGFYLCAWSVSGGYNYGYTFGSGTRLTVV.

The chain recombines TRBV5-1 with TRBJ2-2, with TRBD1 matching 8 bases. This CDR3 spans 14 amino acids. Looked up from germline, CDR1 is SGHRS and CDR2 is YFSETQ. Trimming took 3 bases from V and 7 from J; bases not matched to a gene: 5. CDR3 in amino acids: CASSSLTGGGELFF. The CDR3 DNA reads TGCGCCAGCAGCTCTCTCACAGGGGGCGGGGAGCTGTTTTTT.

The chain is built from TRBV5-5 and TRBJ1-1, with D possibly matching TRBD1 (6 bases). Deletions cut 3 bases from V and 0 bases from J, with 15 bases between. CDR3 length equals 16 residues. Germline CDR1 SGHKS, CDR2 YYEKEE (reference sequence). The CDR3 reads CASSSIGTTLNTEAFF. The CDR3 coding sequence is TGTGCCAGCAGCTCAATCGGGACAACATTGAACACTGAAGCTTTCTTT.

V is TRBV18 and J is TRBJ2-2; D remains unclear. V lost 6 bases and J lost 6, with 11 bases in between. The germline V gene encodes CDR1 KGHSH and CDR2 LQKENI. The CDR3 covers 13 residues. Here the CDR3 reads CASSPLESGELFF. CDR3 DNA: TGTGCCAGCTCTCCCCTAGAATCCGGGGAGCTGTTTTTT.

V and J are TRBV7-8 and TRBJ1-1; unclear D gene. CDR1 SGHVS and CDR2 FQNEAQ come from the germline V gene. Trimming took 4 bases from V and 5 from J, leaving 20 bases between them. This CDR3 spans 16 amino acids. CDR3 DNA: TGTGCCAGCAGCTCCTCCAGGAGTAGGGAGGGAACTGAAGCTTTCTTT. This gives the protein CASSSSRSREGTEAFF.

The chain recombines TRBV7-2 with TRBJ2-1; D is undetermined. Germline CDR1 is SGHTA and CDR2 is FQGNSA. V lost 10 bases to trimming and J lost 0 bases, with 16 bases between them. The CDR3 length is 15 residues. The CDR3 nucleotides read TGTGCCACGCGCAAGGCACTAAGCTCCTACAATGAGCAGTTCTTC. Protein: CATRKALSSYNEQFF.

V and J are TRBV7-2 and TRBJ2-7, with 11 bases matching TRBD1. CDR1 is SGHTA, CDR2 FQGNSA, per germline. J gave up 4 bases and V 0 bases, and 5 bases lay outside the gene matches. This CDR3 is built from 16 residues. The CDR3 loop reads CASSLASGTGGYEQYF. Here the CDR3 DNA reads TGTGCCAGCAGCTTAGCCTCCGGGACAGGGGGGTACGAGCAGTACTTC.

The V call is TRBV5-1, the J call TRBJ1-6, with 8 bases that match TRBD1. The CDR3 contains 15 residues. The V segment lost 0 bases and the J segment 10 bases; nucleotides outside the gene matches: 6. Germline loops: CDR1 SGHRS, CDR2 YFSETQ. The CDR3 DNA is TGCGCCAGCAGCTTGGCCCCGACAGGGGTCTCACCCCTCCACTTT. It codes for CASSLAPTGVSPLHF.

For this clone: A much larger clone differs by one base, so this may be a read error. Other DNA sequences in this specimen translate into the identical CDR3. This chain uses TRBV9 with TRBJ1-4; D is ambiguous. The germline CDR1 and CDR2 sequences are SGDLS and YYNGEE. The CDR3 consists of 12 residues. Trimming pared 0 bases from V and 7 bases from J, leaving 4 bases between. CDR3 region: CASSVDGEKLFF. The CDR3 DNA follows: TGTGCCAGCAGCGTAGATGGTGAAAAACTGTTTTTT. The full variable domain, completed using reference TRBV9 and TRBJ1-4, is DSGVTQTPKHLITATGQRVTLRCSPRSGDLSVYWYQQSLDQGLQFLIQYYNGEERAKGNILERFSAQQFPDLHSELNLSSLELGDSALYFCASSVDGEKLFFGSGTQLSVL.

The chain combines TRBV6-1 with TRBJ2-3; tentatively, D is TRBD2 (6 bases). Germline lookup yields CDR1 MNHNS and CDR2 SASEGT. V was pared by 1 base and J by 5 bases, with 16 bases between. The CDR3 is made up of 16 amino acids. CDR3 DNA sequence: TGTGCCAGCAGTGAAGTCGAGGTAGGGGAGGAAGATACGCAGTATTTT. As protein: CASSEVEVGEEDTQYF.

The V and J genes are TRBV2 and TRBJ1-1, with 7 positions matching TRBD1. Germline V gives CDR1 SNHLY, CDR2 FYNNEI. The CDR3 has 13 amino acids. V was clipped by 5 bases and J by 3 bases; unmatched bases: 3. The CDR3 loop is CASSTGDHTEAFF. The CDR3 DNA reads TGTGCCAGCAGTACAGGGGATCACACTGAAGCTTTCTTT.

Note on this clone: Additional DNA sequences in this sample encode the identical CDR3. The rearrangement joins TRBV7-2 to TRBJ2-7, with D possibly TRBD1 on 5 matching bases. V was shortened by 1 base and J by 2 bases, with 12 bases between the two germline ends. There are 15 residues in the CDR3. Per germline, CDR1 SGHTA and CDR2 FQGNSA. In DNA, the CDR3 is TGTGCCAGCAGCTTAGGGCAGGGCCAGACCTACGAGCAGTACTTC. Protein sequence: CASSLGQGQTYEQYF. Drawing the rest from reference TRBV7-2 and TRBJ2-7, the complete variable domain is GAGVSQSPSNKVTEKGKDVELRCDPISGHTALYWYRQSLGQGLEFLIYFQGNSAPDKSGLPSDRFSAERTGGSVSTLTIQRTQQEDSAVYLCASSLGQGQTYEQYFGPGTRLTVT.

The chain links TRBV7-2 to TRBJ1-4, with a possible D match to TRBD1 (5 bases). With 3 bases removed from V and 7 bases from J, the gap between germline ends came to 15 bases. The CDR3 consists of 15 residues. Germline CDR1 is SGHTA and CDR2 is FQGNSA. CDR3 in amino acids: CASSFRAGAGEKLFF. The CDR3 coding sequence is TGTGCCAGCAGCTTTAGGGCTGGGGCGGGTGAAAAACTGTTTTTT.

V is TRBV5-5 and J is TRBJ2-5; 12 bases match TRBD1. V gave up 3 bases and J gave up 4 bases; unmatched junction bases: 4. Germline loops: CDR1 SGHKS, CDR2 YYEKEE (reference sequence). CDR3 length equals 15 residues. The DNA of the CDR3 is TGTGCCAGCAGCTGGCCGGGACAGGGGGCAGAGACCCAGTACTTC. It translates to CASSWPGQGAETQYF.

A note on this clone: This clone may be a read error of a much larger clone one base away. The same CDR3 can be traced to other DNA sequences in this sample. The chain couples TRBV7-8 to TRBJ1-1; D call uncertain. CDR3 length: 14 amino acids. V shed 2 bases and J shed 1 base, with 8 bases lying between them. The germline V gene has CDR1 SGHVS and CDR2 FQNEAQ. The DNA of the CDR3 is TGTGCCAGCAGCTTAACGGGCGGGAACACTGAAGCTTTCTTT. Protein: CASSLTGGNTEAFF.

The chain couples TRBV5-4 to TRBJ1-6; TRBD1 agrees at 7 bases. Germline lookup yields CDR1 SGHNT and CDR2 YYREEE (reference sequence). The V and J ends lost 4 bases and 2 bases, in that order; junction bases with no gene match: 9. The CDR3 length is 17 residues. CDR3 bases: TGTGCCAGCAGCAGTTCCGACAGGGCCGCCTATAATTCACCCCTCCACTTT. Amino acid sequence: CASSSSDRAAYNSPLHF.

The V and J genes are TRBV28 and TRBJ1-6; D perhaps matches TRBD1 (5 bases). From germline, CDR1 is MDHEN and CDR2 SYDVKM. V was shortened by 4 bases and J by 0 bases, with 16 bases between the two germline ends. This CDR3 region has 18 residues. CDR3 amino acids: CASSSGTASSSYNSPLHF. For the CDR3, the DNA is TGTGCCAGCAGTTCCGGGACCGCATCGAGCTCCTATAATTCACCCCTCCACTTT. The entire variable domain, with the rest obtained from reference TRBV28 and TRBJ1-6, is as follows: DVKVTQSSRYLVKRTGEKVFLECVQDMDHENMFWYRQDPGLGLRLIYFSYDVKMKEKGDIPEGYSVSREKKERFSLILESASTNQTSMYLCASSSGTASSSYNSPLHFGNGTRLTVT.

The rearrangement links TRBV11-3 to TRBJ2-7; D ambiguous. V shed 2 bases and J shed 7 bases, with 9 bases lying between them. Per germline, CDR1 SGHNT and CDR2 YENEEA. The CDR3 is made up of 12 amino acids. The CDR3 reads CASSLTPSEQYF. DNA of the CDR3: TGTGCCAGCAGCTTAACCCCTAGTGAGCAGTACTTC.

On this clone: Other DNA sequences in this specimen translate into the identical CDR3. The rearrangement uses TRBV5-1 and TRBJ2-7, with TRBD2 matching 11 bases. V lost 4 bases, J lost 2 bases, and 5 bases stayed unmatched. The germline V gene has CDR1 SGHRS and CDR2 YFSETQ. CDR3 length equals 15 residues. CDR3: CASSLGLAATYEQYF. For the CDR3, the DNA is TGCGCCAGCAGCCTGGGACTAGCGGCTACCTACGAGCAGTACTTC.

J is TRBJ2-7 and V is TRBV6-6; 8 bases align to TRBD1. The CDR3 runs 16 residues. The germline V gene has CDR1 MNHNY and CDR2 SVGAGI (reference sequence). J lost 1 base, V lost 1 base, and 6 bases had no gene match. The CDR3 region is CASSYYPGTGSYEQYF. The CDR3, as DNA: TGTGCCAGCAGTTACTACCCTGGGACAGGTTCCTACGAGCAGTACTTC.

The chain is built from TRBV9 and TRBJ2-3; perhaps TRBD1 as D (6 bases). Trimming cost V 0 bases and J 0 bases, with 8 bases left between them. CDR1 is SGDLS and CDR2 is YYNGEE in the germline V gene. The CDR3 loop spans 15 amino acids. CDR3 amino acids: CASSVAGASTDTQYF. CDR3 sequence (DNA): TGTGCCAGCAGCGTAGCAGGGGCCAGCACAGATACGCAGTATTTT.

The gene calls are TRBV6-5 and TRBJ1-5, with D perhaps matching TRBD1 (6 bases). Trimming took 5 bases from V and 7 from J, leaving 18 bases between them. This CDR3 spans 15 amino acids. Per germline, CDR1 MNHEY and CDR2 SVGAGI. The CDR3 spells CASSPEGGGGQPQHF. As DNA, the CDR3 is TGTGCCAGCAGTCCGGAAGGCGGGGGGGGCCAGCCCCAGCATTTT.

CDR3 protein: CASSLPGSFRDYGYTF. CDR3 bases: TGTGCCAGCAGCTTGCCGGGTTCCTTTCGAGACTATGGCTACACCTTC. This chain connects TRBV5-4 to TRBJ1-2; D unclear. V lost 1 base, J lost 3 bases, and 16 bases lay in between. The CDR3 has 16 amino acids. The germline V gene encodes CDR1 SGHNT and CDR2 YYREEE (reference sequence). Full variable domain (missing parts from reference TRBV5-4 and TRBJ1-2): ETGVTQSPTHLIKTRGQQVTLRCSSQSGHNTVSWYQQALGQGPQFIFQYYREEENGRGNFPPRFSGLQFPNYSSELNVNALELDDSALYLCASSLPGSFRDYGYTFGSGTRLTVV.

CDR3 nucleotide sequence: TGTGCCAGCTCACCAATCGGGACAGCGAGCTCCTACGAGCAGTACTTC. This gives the protein CASSPIGTASSYEQYF. The V gene is TRBV18, the J gene TRBJ2-7; 7 nucleotides align to TRBD1. Germline V gene data show CDR1 as KGHSH and CDR2 as LQKENI. V was pared by 2 bases and J by 0 bases, with 7 bases of the junction left unmatched. The CDR3 is 16 residues long.

About this clone itself: An end of the junction does not agree with germline; a read error may underlie this. This sequence joins TRBV19 and TRBJ2-2; D remains ambiguous. This CDR3 spans 16 amino acids. CDR1 LNHDA and CDR2 SQIVND come from the germline V gene (reference sequence). In DNA form, the CDR3 reads TGTGCCAATAGTATGGCTGGGTTTTTGTACACCGGGGAGCTGTTTTTT. Amino acid sequence: CANSMAGFLYTGELFF. Variable domain in full (rest from reference TRBV19 and TRBJ2-2): DGGITQSPKYLFRKEGQNVTLSCEQNLNHDAMYWYRQDPGQGLRLIYYSQIVNDFQKGDIAEGYSVSREKKESFPLTVTSAQKNPTAFYLCANSMAGFLYTGELFFGEGSRLTVL.

The chain recombines TRBV5-6 with TRBJ2-2; tentatively, D is TRBD1 (5 bases). The V gene's germline CDR1 is SGHDT and CDR2 YYEEEE. Trimming removed 2 bases at V and 4 bases at J, with 12 bases between. The CDR3 is made up of 15 amino acids. For the CDR3, the DNA is TGTGCCAGCAGCTTCATGGGGCCCACCACCGGGGAGCTGTTTTTT. It translates to CASSFMGPTTGELFF.

V is TRBV28 and J is TRBJ1-5; D is unclear. Trimming cost V 1 base and J 6 bases, with 4 bases left between them. Germline V gene sequence: CDR1 MDHEN, CDR2 SYDVKM. CDR3 length: 12 amino acids. CDR3 amino acids: CASSLYIQPQHF. The CDR3 region has the DNA TGTGCCAGCAGTTTATATATTCAGCCCCAGCATTTT. The full variable domain, with the rest looked up from reference TRBV28 and TRBJ1-5, is DVKVTQSSRYLVKRTGEKVFLECVQDMDHENMFWYRQDPGLGLRLIYFSYDVKMKEKGDIPEGYSVSREKKERFSLILESASTNQTSMYLCASSLYIQPQHFGDGTRLSIL.

V usage is TRBV18 and J usage is TRBJ2-5; D is perhaps TRBD1 (7 bases). The CDR3 is 13 amino acids. The germline V gene encodes CDR1 KGHSH and CDR2 LQKENI. Trimming stripped 6 bases from V and 5 bases from J, with 13 bases between. CDR3: CASSLQGRETQYF. DNA for the CDR3: TGTGCCAGCTCGTTACAGGGGAGGGAGACCCAGTACTTC.